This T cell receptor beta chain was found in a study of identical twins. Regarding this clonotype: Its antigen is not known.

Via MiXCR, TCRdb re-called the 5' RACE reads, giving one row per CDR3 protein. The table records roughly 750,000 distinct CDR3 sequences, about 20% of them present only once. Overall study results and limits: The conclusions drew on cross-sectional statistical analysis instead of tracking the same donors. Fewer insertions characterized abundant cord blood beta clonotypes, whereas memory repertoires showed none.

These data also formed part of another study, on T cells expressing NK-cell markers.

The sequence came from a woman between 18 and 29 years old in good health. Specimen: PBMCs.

The CDR3 region has the DNA TGCGCCAGCAGCTACCGGACTATCAACACCTACGAGCAGTACTTC. Protein sequence: CASSYRTINTYEQYF. The V gene is TRBV5-1, the J gene TRBJ2-7; D possibly corresponds to TRBD2 (6 bases). Germline V gene sequence: CDR1 SGHRS, CDR2 YFSETQ. With 3 bases removed from V and 2 bases from J, the gap between germline ends came to 15 bases. CDR3 length: 15 residues.